This TCR beta chain was sequenced during a study of T cells in localized non-small cell lung cancer. The germline gives CDR1 MNHEY, CDR2 SMNVEV (reference sequence). The CDR3 has 16 amino acids. Trimming cost V 5 bases and J 0 bases; bases outside gene matches: 9. Worth noting for this clone: Its specificity is not known.

Study conclusions and caveats: Longer overall survival was associated with a higher density of T cells in the blood. Because only a single region of the tumor was sequenced, heterogeneity remains possible.

Here immunoSEQ multiplex PCR was the method, and the copy in TCRdb shows in-frame clones only, minus some. The sample has about 72,000 clones; 80% to 90% are singletons. The chain links TRBV27 to TRBJ2-7, with TRBD1 identical over 8 bases. The TCR sequence derives from a female donor over 55 with stage I lung adenocarcinoma. Sample: peripheral blood, taken before any cancer treatment. CDR3 residues: CASSKGQGLASYEQYF. The CDR3, as DNA: TGTGCCAGCAGTAAAGGACAGGGCCTAGCCTCCTACGAGCAGTACTTC.